Listed here are 19 T cell receptor beta chains from one sample, sequenced in a study of regulatory T cells in long-lasting Graves disease. Time point indicated: persistent/refractory GD, antithyroid drugs over 5 years with positive TRAb. PBMCs provided the RNA from which the TCR library was made. For TCR beta, libraries came from iRepertoire HTBI primers and Arm-PCR of CDR3 regions. TCRdb ran MiXCR on the multiplex PCR reads and lists one entry per CDR3 protein. This sample has hundreds of thousands of distinct CDR3 sequences, with more than 20% found just once. This specimen was peripheral blood mononuclear cells (PBMCs), taken when the disease was refractory, from a patient treated with antithyroid drugs. Source of these receptors: a female donor with Graves disease.

This clonotype was counted at least ten times. The chain carries TRBV6-2 or TRBV6-3 and TRBJ2-7; 7 bases are a match to TRBD2. Trimming cost V 5 bases and J 5 bases; bases outside gene matches: 9. The CDR3 is 14 amino acids. Germline V gene data show CDR1 as MNHEY and CDR2 as SVGEGT. CDR3 protein: CASSQPRGRDEQYF. In nucleotides, the CDR3 is TGTGCCAGCAGTCAACCCCGGGGGAGGGACGAGCAGTACTTC.

This clonotype was seen only a few times. The chain has TRBV6-2 or TRBV6-3 and TRBJ2-7; D is undetermined. Germline values: CDR1 MNHEY, CDR2 SVGEGT. Trimming removed 3 bases from V and 7 bases from J, with 22 bases in between. The CDR3 covers 16 residues. The CDR3 spells CASSYGLGPYKEEQYF. CDR3 DNA: TGTGCCAGCAGTTATGGTCTTGGACCCTACAAGGAAGAGCAGTACTTC.

This chain links TRBV28 with TRBJ2-1, with 10 nucleotides matching TRBD2. This CDR3 comprises 15 residues. The germline gives CDR1 MDHEN, CDR2 SYDVKM. The junction had 2 bases not matched to a gene; V was cut back by 5 bases and J by 1 base. This chain's CDR3 is CASSPLAGSYNEQFF. As DNA, the CDR3 is TGTGCCAGCAGTCCACTAGCGGGATCCTACAATGAGCAGTTCTTC.

This clonotype was seen more than once but under ten times. V and J are TRBV11-3 and TRBJ2-2; no clear D. This CDR3 is built from 14 residues. Germline V gene sequence: CDR1 SGHNT, CDR2 YENEEA. The germline V and J ends were trimmed by 2 bases and 6 bases, with 10 bases remaining between them. CDR3: CASSLQLDAGELFF. The CDR3 nucleotides read TGTGCCAGCAGCTTACAACTGGACGCCGGGGAGCTGTTTTTT.

This clonotype was seen at least ten times. The rearrangement links TRBV6-2 or TRBV6-3 to TRBJ2-1, with 7 nucleotides matching TRBD2. The CDR3 is 14 amino acids. Germline V gene lookup returns CDR1 MNHEY and CDR2 SVGEGT. V shed 4 bases and J 8 bases; nucleotides not matched to a gene: 8. The DNA of the CDR3 is TGTGCCAGCAGTTGGGACTACCTTAGCGATGAGCAGTTCTTC. It encodes CASSWDYLSDEQFF.

The CDR3 DNA reads TGTGCCAGCAGCACCGGACAGGGGGGGGGGGTCGAGCAGTACTTC. Its translation: CASSTGQGGGVEQYF. The chain is built from TRBV5-4 and TRBJ2-7; 10 bases fit TRBD1. The V gene's germline CDR1 is SGHNT and CDR2 YYREEE (reference sequence). CDR3 length: 15 amino acids. After removal of 4 bases from V and 6 bases from J, the junction contained 10 bases not matched to a gene. Looking up the rest from reference TRBV5-4 and TRBJ2-7 gives the full variable domain: ETGVTQSPTHLIKTRGQQVTLRCSSQSGHNTVSWYQQALGQGPQFIFQYYREEENGRGNFPPRFSGLQFPNYSSELNVNALELDDSALYLCASSTGQGGGVEQYFGPGTRLTVT.

This clonotype turned up a few times. The junction does not match germline at one end; this may be a read error. V and J are TRBV6-5 and TRBJ1-3; D possibly corresponds to TRBD1 (6 bases). CDR1 and CDR2 from the germline V gene are MNHEY and SVGAGI. This CDR3 region has 14 residues. CDR3 loop: CASSYSNRGQTPRW. CDR3 coding DNA: TGTGCCAGCAGTTACTCGAATAGGGGACAAACACCTAGATGG.

This chain joins TRBV4-2 and TRBJ2-5; D unclear. V was cut by 0 bases and J by 5 bases, with 13 bases left in between. From germline, CDR1 is LGHNA and CDR2 YNFKEQ. The CDR3 is 15 residues long. The CDR3 DNA reads as TGTGCCAGCAGCCAAGAGTACGGGTTGGGGGAGACCCAGTACTTC. Protein sequence: CASSQEYGLGETQYF.

On this clonotype: A much larger clone sits a single nucleotide away, making a read error possible. The chain is built from TRBV29-1 and TRBJ1-1; no clear D. Germline V gene data show CDR1 as SQVTM and CDR2 as ANQGSEA. V lost 0 bases and J lost 4, with 15 bases in between. The CDR3 spans 15 residues. The CDR3 reads CSVEDWKRAGTEAFF. The CDR3 region has the DNA TGCAGCGTTGAAGATTGGAAAAGGGCGGGCACTGAAGCTTTCTTT. The variable domain in full, completed from reference TRBV29-1 and TRBJ1-1, reads SAVISQKPSRDICQRGTSLTIQCQVDSQVTMMFWYRQQPGQSLTLIATANQGSEATYESGFVIDKFPISRPNLTFSTLTVSNMSPEDSSIYLCSVEDWKRAGTEAFFGQGTRLTVV.

This clonotype was counted once. This sequence joins TRBV20-1 and TRBJ2-7; 9 nucleotides match TRBD1. In germline, CDR1 is DFQATT, CDR2 SNEGSKA (reference sequence). This CDR3 contains 12 residues. V lost 5 bases and J lost 4; bases outside the gene matches: 3. The CDR3 reads CSARQGVYEQYF. Written as DNA, the CDR3 is TGCAGTGCTCGACAGGGGGTTTACGAGCAGTACTTC.

CDR3 sequence: CASSEERRFGLAGVGEQYF. The CDR3 coding sequence is TGTGCCAGCAGTGAAGAACGACGTTTTGGACTAGCGGGAGTGGGGGAGCAGTACTTC. The chain carries TRBV25-1 and TRBJ2-7, with 13 positions matching TRBD2. Trimming at V came to 2 bases and at J to 7 bases, leaving 17 bases not matched to a gene. CDR1 is MGHDK and CDR2 is SYGVNS in the germline V gene. This CDR3 spans 19 amino acids.

This clonotype was counted between two and nine times. The chain uses TRBV20-1 and TRBJ1-3; tentative D call: TRBD1 (5 bases). Germline CDR1 and CDR2: DFQATT and SNEGSKA (reference sequence). This CDR3 has 14 amino acids. The ends were cut back, 3 bases at V and 0 bases at J, with 9 bases in the middle. The CDR3 DNA reads TGCAGTGCTAGGCATAGGGGCTCTGGAAACACCATATATTTT. It codes for CSARHRGSGNTIYF.

With respect to this clonotype: Compared with germline, one end of the junction differs, possibly owing to a read error. V usage is TRBV28 and J usage is TRBJ2-5; D not certain. The CDR3 loop spans 10 amino acids. CDR1 is MDHEN, CDR2 SYDVKM, per germline. The CDR3 coding sequence is TGTGACAGCAGTCGGGAGACCCAGTACTTC. The encoded protein is CDSSRETQYF.

For this clonotype: This may be a read error: a much more frequent sequence differs by one nucleotide. The chain uses TRBV12-3 or TRBV12-4 and TRBJ2-7; TRBD1 agrees at 8 bases. The CDR3 length is 13 residues. For the CDR3, the DNA is TGTGTCAGCAGGGGGCAGGGGGTCTACGAGCAGTACTTC. Amino acid sequence: CVSRGQGVYEQYF.

The V and J genes are TRBV10-3 and TRBJ2-7; 11 bases line up with TRBD2. Trimming cost V 10 bases and J 3 bases; bases outside gene matches: 5. The CDR3 sequence is 13 residues long. Germline V lookup: CDR1 ENHRY, CDR2 SYGVKD. In DNA form, the CDR3 reads TGTGCCAGTACTAGCGGGAGTGTCTACGAGCAGTACTTC. As protein: CASTSGSVYEQYF.

This clonotype was seen at least ten times. The rearrangement joins TRBV28 to TRBJ1-4; D remains ambiguous. Trimming pared 6 bases from V and 0 bases from J, leaving 14 bases between. Germline V gives CDR1 MDHEN, CDR2 SYDVKM. The CDR3 is made up of 16 amino acids. CDR3 protein: CASSPTERATNEKLFF. In DNA, the CDR3 is TGTGCCAGCAGCCCAACCGAGAGAGCAACTAATGAAAAACTGTTTTTT.

Many counts were recorded for this clonotype. This chain connects TRBV7-9 to TRBJ2-5; D unclear. Germline CDR1 is SEHNR and CDR2 is FQNEAQ (reference sequence). Between the trimmed V and J ends, which lost 6 bases and 5 bases, there was a span of 7 bases. The CDR3 sequence is 11 residues long. CDR3 loop: CASRSRETQYF. Here the CDR3 DNA reads TGTGCCAGCAGATCAAGGGAGACCCAGTACTTC.

This clonotype was observed many times. V usage is TRBV7-2 and J usage is TRBJ1-2, with D unresolved. Germline values: CDR1 SGHTA, CDR2 FQGNSA. CDR3 length: 15 residues. The germline V and J ends were trimmed by 4 bases and 3 bases, with 15 bases remaining between them. CDR3 in amino acids: CASSWLKGLDYGYTF. CDR3 DNA: TGTGCCAGCAGCTGGCTGAAGGGATTGGACTATGGCTACACCTTC.

This chain connects TRBV4-1 to TRBJ1-2, with no clear D. This CDR3 is built from 14 residues. The germline V and J ends were trimmed by 3 bases and 0 bases, with 8 bases remaining between them. CDR1 MGHRA and CDR2 YSYEKL come from the germline V gene. CDR3 in amino acids: CASSQEVANYGYTF. CDR3 nucleotides: TGCGCCAGCAGCCAGGAAGTAGCTAACTATGGCTACACCTTC.